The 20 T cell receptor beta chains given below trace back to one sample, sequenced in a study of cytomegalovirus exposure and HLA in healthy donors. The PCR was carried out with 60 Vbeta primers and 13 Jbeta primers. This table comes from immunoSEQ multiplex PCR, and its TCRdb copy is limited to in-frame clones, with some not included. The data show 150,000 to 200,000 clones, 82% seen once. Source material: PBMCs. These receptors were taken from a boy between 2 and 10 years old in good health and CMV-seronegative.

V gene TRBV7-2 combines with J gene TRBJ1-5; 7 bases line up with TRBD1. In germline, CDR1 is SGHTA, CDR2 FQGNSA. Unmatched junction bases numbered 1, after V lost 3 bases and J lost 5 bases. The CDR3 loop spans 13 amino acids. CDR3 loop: CASSFDRDQPQHF. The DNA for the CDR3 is TGTGCCAGCAGCTTTGACAGGGATCAGCCCCAGCATTTT.

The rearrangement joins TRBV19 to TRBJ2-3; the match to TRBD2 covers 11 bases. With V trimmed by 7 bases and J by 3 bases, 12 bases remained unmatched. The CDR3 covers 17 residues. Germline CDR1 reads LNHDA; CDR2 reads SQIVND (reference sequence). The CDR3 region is CASTRSPASGRTDTQYF. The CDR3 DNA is TGTGCCAGTACCCGATCTCCCGCTAGCGGGAGGACAGATACGCAGTATTTT. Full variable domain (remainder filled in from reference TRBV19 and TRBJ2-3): DGGITQSPKYLFRKEGQNVTLSCEQNLNHDAMYWYRQDPGQGLRLIYYSQIVNDFQKGDIAEGYSVSREKKESFPLTVTSAQKNPTAFYLCASTRSPASGRTDTQYFGPGTRLTVL.

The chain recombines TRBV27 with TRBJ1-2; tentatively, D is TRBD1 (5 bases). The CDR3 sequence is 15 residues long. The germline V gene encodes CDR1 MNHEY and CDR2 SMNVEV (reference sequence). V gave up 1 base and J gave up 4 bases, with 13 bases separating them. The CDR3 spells CASSLYAGVSYGYTF. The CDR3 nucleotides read TGTGCCAGCAGTTTATACGCGGGGGTCAGCTATGGCTACACCTTC.

The CDR3 DNA sequence: TGTGCCATCAGTGAGACCCTACCGGGACAGCAAAATCAGCCCCAGCATTTT. It specifies CAISETLPGQQNQPQHF. J is TRBJ1-5 and V is TRBV10-3; 7 bases align to TRBD1. V was clipped by 2 bases and J by 4 bases; unmatched bases: 11. CDR1 ENHRY and CDR2 SYGVKD come from the germline V gene. The CDR3 runs to 17 residues.

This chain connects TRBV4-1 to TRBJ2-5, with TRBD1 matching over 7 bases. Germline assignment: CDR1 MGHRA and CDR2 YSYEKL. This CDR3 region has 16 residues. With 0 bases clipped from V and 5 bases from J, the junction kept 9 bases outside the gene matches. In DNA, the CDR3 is TGCGCCAGCAGCCAAGAAAACAGGGGTGCGCAGGAGACCCAGTACTTC. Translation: CASSQENRGAQETQYF.

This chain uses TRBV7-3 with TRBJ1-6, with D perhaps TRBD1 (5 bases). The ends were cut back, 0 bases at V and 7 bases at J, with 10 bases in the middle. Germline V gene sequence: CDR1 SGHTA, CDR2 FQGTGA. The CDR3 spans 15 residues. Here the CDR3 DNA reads TGTGCCAGCAGCTTAACACATGGGGGGAATTCACCCCTCCACTTT. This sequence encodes CASSLTHGGNSPLHF.

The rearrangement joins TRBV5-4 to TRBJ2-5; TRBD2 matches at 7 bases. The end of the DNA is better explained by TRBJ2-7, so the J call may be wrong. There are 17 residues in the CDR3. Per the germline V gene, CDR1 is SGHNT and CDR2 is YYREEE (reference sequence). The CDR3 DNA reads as TGTGCCAGCAGCCACAATGTGCTTACCAGCGGGGTTTACGAGCAGTACTTC. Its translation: CASSHNVLTSGVYEQYF.

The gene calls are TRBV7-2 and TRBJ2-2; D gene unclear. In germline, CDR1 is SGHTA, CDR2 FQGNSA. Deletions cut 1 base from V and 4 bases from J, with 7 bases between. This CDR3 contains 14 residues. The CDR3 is CASSLDGGTGELFF. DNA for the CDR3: TGTGCCAGCAGCTTAGACGGTGGCACCGGGGAGCTGTTTTTT.

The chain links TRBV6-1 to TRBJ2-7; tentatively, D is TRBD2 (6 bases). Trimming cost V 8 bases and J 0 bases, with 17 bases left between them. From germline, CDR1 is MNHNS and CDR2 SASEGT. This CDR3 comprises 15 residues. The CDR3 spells CASEFLAGPSYEQYF. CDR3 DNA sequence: TGTGCCAGCGAGTTTTTGGCGGGGCCCTCCTACGAGCAGTACTTC.

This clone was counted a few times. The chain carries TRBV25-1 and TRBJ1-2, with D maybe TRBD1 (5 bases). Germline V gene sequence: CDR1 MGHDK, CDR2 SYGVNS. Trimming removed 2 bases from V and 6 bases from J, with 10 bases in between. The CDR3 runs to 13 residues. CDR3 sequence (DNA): TGTGCCAGCAGTGAACAGGGAACGGATGGCTACACCTTC. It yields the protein CASSEQGTDGYTF.

The CDR3 bases are TGTGCCAGCACGCTAGACAGGGCGGCAGGGGAGACCCAGTACTTC. Translation gives CASTLDRAAGETQYF. V usage is TRBV6-1 and J usage is TRBJ2-5; 7 bases are shared with TRBD1. V shed 7 bases and J 5 bases; nucleotides not matched to a gene: 13. The CDR3 is 15 residues long. CDR1 MNHNS and CDR2 SASEGT come from the germline V gene.

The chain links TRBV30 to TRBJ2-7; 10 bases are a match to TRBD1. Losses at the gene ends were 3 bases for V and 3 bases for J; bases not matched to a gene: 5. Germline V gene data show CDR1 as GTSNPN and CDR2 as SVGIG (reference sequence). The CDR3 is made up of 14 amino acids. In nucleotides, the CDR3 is TGTGCCTGGAGAGGGCGGGACAGGGGCTACGAGCAGTACTTC. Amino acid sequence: CAWRGRDRGYEQYF.

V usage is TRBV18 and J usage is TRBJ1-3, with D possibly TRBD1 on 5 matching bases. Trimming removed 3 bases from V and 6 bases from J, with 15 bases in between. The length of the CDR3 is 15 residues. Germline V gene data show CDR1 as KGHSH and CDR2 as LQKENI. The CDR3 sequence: CASSPSGTPSNTIYF. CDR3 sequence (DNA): TGTGCCAGCTCACCTAGCGGGACCCCTTCAAACACCATATATTTT.

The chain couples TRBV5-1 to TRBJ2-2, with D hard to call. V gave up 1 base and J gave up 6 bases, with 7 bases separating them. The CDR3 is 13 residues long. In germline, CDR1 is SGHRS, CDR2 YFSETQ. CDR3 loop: CASSLNEAGELFF. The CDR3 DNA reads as TGCGCCAGCAGCTTGAACGAGGCCGGGGAGCTGTTTTTT.

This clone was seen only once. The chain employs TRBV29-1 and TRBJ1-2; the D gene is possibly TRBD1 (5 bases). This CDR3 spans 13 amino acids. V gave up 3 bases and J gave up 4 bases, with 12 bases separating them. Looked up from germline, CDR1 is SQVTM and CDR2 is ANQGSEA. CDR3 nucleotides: TGCAGCGTTGACTCCGGACAAGTCTATGGCTACACCTTC. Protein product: CSVDSGQVYGYTF.

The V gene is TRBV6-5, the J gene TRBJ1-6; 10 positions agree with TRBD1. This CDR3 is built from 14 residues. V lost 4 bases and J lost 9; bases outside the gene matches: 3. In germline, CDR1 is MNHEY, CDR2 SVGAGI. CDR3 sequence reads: CASSFDRGLSPLHF. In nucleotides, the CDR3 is TGTGCCAGCAGTTTCGACAGGGGGCTTTCACCCCTCCACTTT.

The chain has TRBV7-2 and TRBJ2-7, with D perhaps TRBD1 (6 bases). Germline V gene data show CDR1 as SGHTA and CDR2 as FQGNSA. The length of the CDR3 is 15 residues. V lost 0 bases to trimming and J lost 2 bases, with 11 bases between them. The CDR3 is CASSLAGGETYEQYF. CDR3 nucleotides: TGTGCCAGCAGCTTAGCAGGGGGAGAGACCTACGAGCAGTACTTC.

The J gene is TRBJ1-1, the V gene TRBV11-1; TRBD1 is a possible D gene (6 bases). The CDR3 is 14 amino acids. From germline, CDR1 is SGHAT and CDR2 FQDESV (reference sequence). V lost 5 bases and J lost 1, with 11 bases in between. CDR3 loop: CASSEQGPNTEAFF. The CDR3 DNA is TGTGCCAGCAGCGAACAGGGCCCGAACACTGAAGCTTTCTTT.

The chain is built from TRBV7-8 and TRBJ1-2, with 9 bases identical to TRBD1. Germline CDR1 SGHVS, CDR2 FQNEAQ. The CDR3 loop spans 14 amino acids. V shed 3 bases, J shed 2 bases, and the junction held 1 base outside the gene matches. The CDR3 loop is CASSFGTGNYGYTF. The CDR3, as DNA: TGTGCCAGCAGCTTCGGGACAGGGAACTATGGCTACACCTTC.

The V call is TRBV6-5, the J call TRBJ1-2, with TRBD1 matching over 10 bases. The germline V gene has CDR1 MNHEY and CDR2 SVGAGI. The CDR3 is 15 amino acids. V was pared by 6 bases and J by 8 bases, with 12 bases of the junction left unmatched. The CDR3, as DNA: TGTGCCAGCAGCCGAGCAAAGGACAGGGGGAAGGGCTACACCTTC. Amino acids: CASSRAKDRGKGYTF.